This TCR beta chain was observed in a study of cytomegalovirus exposure and HLA in healthy donors. Findings and caveats of the study: Fewer N-insertions than the approximately 680-donor mean were reportedly shown by an Asian-associated ancestry cluster in a later analysis. The authors enumerated some 160 TCR beta chains as linked to cytomegalovirus.

Germline V gene lookup returns CDR1 SEHNR and CDR2 FQNEAQ (reference sequence). Trimming took 4 bases from V and 4 from J, leaving 10 bases between them. The CDR3 spans 13 residues. The PCR used 60 Vbeta and 13 Jbeta primers. The repertoire was sequenced with immunoSEQ multiplex PCR; TCRdb's copy has only in-frame clones and lacks some. Of roughly 100,000 clones listed, roughly 15% are singletons. Each of the donors was a healthy bone marrow donor. For this clone: Its antigen is undetermined.

This clonotype was sampled from a female donor in good health and CMV-seronegative. V usage is TRBV7-9 and J usage is TRBJ1-1; perhaps TRBD1 as D (5 bases). Sequenced sample: PBMCs. The CDR3, as DNA: TGTGCCAGCAGCTCTGACAGAATCACTGAAGCTTTCTTT. Amino acid sequence: CASSSDRITEAFF.